These T cell receptor beta chains were read from a single sample in a study of T-cell reconstitution after alpha-beta-depleted transplantation in children. One entry per CDR3 protein, called by TCRdb with MiXCR from the PCR reads. The repertoire holds around 340,000 distinct CDR3 sequences, with roughly 13% as singletons. The sample consisted of PBMCs, taken from the stem cell graft. The receptors come from a human donor who donated a stem cell graft to a child with Fanconi anemia. CDR3s include the opening cysteine and the closing phenylalanine or tryptophan. Each record gives: J gene, V gene, clone size, D gene, CDR3 DNA, CDR3 protein. The D gene is left open where the match is weak. A clone size is listed for some rows: how often the clone was seen (once, few, many), or a class if it is expanded.

TRBJ2-1 TRBV29-1 many - TGCAGCGTTGATATGAGGGGGAGAAACAATGAGCAGTTCTTC CSVDMRGRNNEQFF
TRBJ1-1 TRBV6-5 few - TGTGCCAGCAGTTATACAATCTTGAACACTGAAGCTTTCTTT CASSYTILNTEAFF
TRBJ2-7 TRBV20-1 few - TGCAGTGCGACTGGCACAAGGGGTAGCTACGAGCAGTACTTC CSATGTRGSYEQYF
TRBJ1-1 TRBV29-1 few - TGCAGCGTGACAGGACCCGAAAACACTGAAGCTTTCTTT CSVTGPENTEAFF
TRBJ1-1 TRBV5-1 - - TGCGCCAGCAGCTTGAGGGCAGGGGAGAACACTGAAGCTTTCTTT CASSLRAGENTEAFF
TRBJ2-1 TRBV20-1 - TRBD1 TGCAGTGCTAGAGATAGAGGGACAGGGGCTGGGAATGAGCAGTTCTTC CSARDRGTGAGNEQFF
TRBJ1-1 TRBV2 many - TGTGCCAGTTTGATGGGGCGGAACACTGAAGCTTTCTTT CASLMGRNTEAFF
TRBJ2-3 TRBV7-8 few - TGTGCCAGCGGGGGCCTTACCACAGATACGCAGTATTTT CASGGLTTDTQYF
TRBJ2-2 TRBV29-1 - TRBD1 TGCAGCGGCCGGACAGGGGGCTCAGTCGGGGAGCTGTTTTTT CSGRTGGSVGELFF
TRBJ1-1 TRBV10-2 many - TGCGCCAGCAGTGTGGGGGAGACTGAAGCTTTCTTT CASSVGETEAFF
TRBJ2-2 TRBV29-1 many - TGCAGCGTTGATCGGGCTACCACCGGGGAGCTGTTTTTT CSVDRATTGELFF
TRBJ1-1 TRBV29-1 - - TGCAGCGTTGAGGGGGTTCAGTCGAACACTGAAGCTTTCTTT CSVEGVQSNTEAFF
TRBJ2-5 TRBV30 - - TGTGCCTGGAGTGCGGGCAGCCCTCAAGAGAGCCAGTACTTC CAWSAGSPQESQYF
TRBJ1-4 TRBV5-1 - - TGCGCCAGCAGCCTAACAGGGTTTAATGAAAAACTGTTTTTT CASSLTGFNEKLFF
TRBJ2-1 TRBV9 - TRBD2 TGTGCCAGCAGCGCACGGGGGGGAAATCGTAATCCGGATGAGCAGTTCTTC CASSARGGNRNPDEQFF
TRBJ1-4 TRBV7-2 many TRBD1 TGTGCCAGCAGCTTACCGGGACAGGGAAATGAAAAACTGTTTTTT CASSLPGQGNEKLFF
TRBJ2-5 TRBV6-2/TRBV6-3 many TRBD2 TGTGCCAGCAGTTACCGCCGGCGGGGGGCGGTTCAAGAGACCCAGTACTTC CASSYRRRGAVQETQYF
TRBJ2-1 TRBV19 few - TGTGCCAGTAGTATGGGCCGCCCGAGTGAGCAGTTCTTC CASSMGRPSEQFF
TRBJ1-1 TRBV5-1 many - TGCGCCAGCAGCTTGGCCCCCGAAACTGAAGCTTTCTTT CASSLAPETEAFF
TRBJ2-1 TRBV5-1 few TRBD1 TGCGCCAGCTGGGATACAGGGGCCCCCTACAATGAGCAGTTCTTC CASWDTGAPYNEQFF
TRBJ2-3 TRBV12-3/TRBV12-4 - - TGTGCCAGCAGTTTGGGGCAGGCGAGGACAGATACGCAGTATTTT CASSLGQARTDTQYF
TRBJ2-1 TRBV10-3 few TRBD2 TGTGCCATCAGTCTCAATAGCGGGGGAAATGAGCAGTTCTTC CAISLNSGGNEQFF
TRBJ1-1 TRBV7-9 many - TGTGCCAGCAGCCCCGAATCTGAAGCTTTCTTT CASSPESEAFF
TRBJ1-2 TRBV9 - TRBD1 TGTGCCAGCAGCGAAGGGACAGGGGAGGGCTATGGCTACACCTTC CASSEGTGEGYGYTF
TRBJ2-3 TRBV2 few - TGTGCCAGCAGTGAGGGGATAGATACGCAGTATTTT CASSEGIDTQYF
TRBJ2-2 TRBV15 - - TGTGCCACCAGCCGAGGAGGGGTTACCGGGGAGCTGTTTTTT CATSRGGVTGELFF
TRBJ2-1 TRBV2 few TRBD1 TGTGCCAGCAGTGGGGGGACAGGGGGCGAGCAGTTCTTC CASSGGTGGEQFF
TRBJ2-7 TRBV2 few - TGTGCCAGCAGCCCCCCGAAGGCGGTCCCCTACGAGCAGTACTTC CASSPPKAVPYEQYF
TRBJ2-1 TRBV5-5 - - TGTGCCAGCAGTCTGGAACAGGACAATGAGCAGTTCTTC CASSLEQDNEQFF
TRBJ1-1 TRBV15 few TRBD1 TGTGCCACCGGTGACAGGGCTGGGAACACTGAAGCTTTCTTT CATGDRAGNTEAFF
TRBJ1-1 TRBV4-3 many TRBD1 TGCGCCAGCAGCCGGGACAGAGTAAACACTGAAGCTTTCTTT CASSRDRVNTEAFF
TRBJ2-5 TRBV5-1 few TRBD1 TGCGCCAGCAGCTCCTCGACAGGGTTCGGAGAGACCCAGTACTTC CASSSSTGFGETQYF
TRBJ2-1 TRBV6-2/TRBV6-3 many - TGTGCCAGCAGCAAAATTAACTGGGGGTATGAGCAGTTCTTC CASSKINWGYEQFF
TRBJ2-2 TRBV6-2/TRBV6-3 - - TGTGCCAGCAGTACAGGAGTAGGCACCGGGGAGCTGTTTTTT CASSTGVGTGELFF
TRBJ1-2 TRBV7-8 - TRBD1 TGTGCCAGCAGCCATCGGGACAGGGCCGACTTTTATGGCTACACCTTC CASSHRDRADFYGYTF
TRBJ1-1 TRBV4-2 many - TGTGCCAGCAGCCTAAACCACGGGGTGTTGAACACTGAAGCTTTCTTT CASSLNHGVLNTEAFF
TRBJ1-4 TRBV9 few TRBD1 TGTGCCAGCAGCGCGTCGCCGGGACAGGGACATGAAAAACTGTTTTTT CASSASPGQGHEKLFF
TRBJ2-2 TRBV27 - - TGTGCCAGCAGTCCATGGACGGACCTCGACACCGGGGAGCTGTTTTTT CASSPWTDLDTGELFF
TRBJ2-1 TRBV27 many - TGTGCCAGCAGCCGGTATGACCCAGCGCCCTACAATGAGCAGTTCTTC CASSRYDPAPYNEQFF
TRBJ2-5 TRBV12-5 few - TGTGCTAGTGCCCTCGACTACGAAGAGACCCAGTACTTC CASALDYEETQYF
TRBJ1-1 TRBV7-6 many - TGTGCCAGCAGCTTACAATCCCGGGATGGAGGGAGCACTGAAGCTTTCTTT CASSLQSRDGGSTEAFF
TRBJ2-5 TRBV28 - - TGTGCCAGCAGTCCCACATGGGGCGGACACCTCGCCGCGGAGACCCAGTACTTC CASSPTWGGHLAAETQYF
TRBJ1-2 TRBV7-9 - TRBD1 TGTGCCAGCAGCTTGGAGACAGGGGAGAATGGCTACACCTTC CASSLETGENGYTF
TRBJ2-1 TRBV5-1 - - TGCGCCAGCCGTAAGACAGGAATTGCCTACAATGAGCAGTTCTTC CASRKTGIAYNEQFF
TRBJ2-2 TRBV4-2 many - TGTGCCAGCACCCATCAAAAAGGCGGGGAGCTGTTTTTT CASTHQKGGELFF
TRBJ2-7 TRBV25-1 few TRBD1 TGTGCCAGCAGTGGGAGGGGGGTTGGGACAGGCTACGAGCAGTACTTC CASSGRGVGTGYEQYF
TRBJ1-1 TRBV6-6 few - TGTGCCAGCACCCAAAGCGGAATGGAAGGAGCTTTCTTT CASTQSGMEGAFF
TRBJ2-2 TRBV5-1 many TRBD1 TGCGCCAGCAGCTTGGAAGTTGGACAGGGGCCCGGGGAGCTGTTTTTT CASSLEVGQGPGELFF
TRBJ2-5 TRBV20-1 many TRBD1 TGCAGTGCTAGAGCCGGGACAGCCCAAGAGACCCAGTACTTC CSARAGTAQETQYF
TRBJ2-5 TRBV29-1 - - TGCAGCGTTGACAGGCGGGGCCTCGGGGAGACCCAGTACTTC CSVDRRGLGETQYF
TRBJ2-3 TRBV18 many - TGTGCCAGCTCACCAGTGGGCTCGCAGGGGAGGGATACGCAGTATTTT CASSPVGSQGRDTQYF
TRBJ2-1 TRBV27 many - TGTGCCAGTGGGGCAGCACGGAATGAGCAGTTCTTC CASGAARNEQFF
TRBJ2-6 TRBV4-2 few - TGTGCCAGCAGCCAAGAGTTCCGGGGGTACTCTGGGGCCAACGTCCTGACTTTC CASSQEFRGYSGANVLTF
TRBJ2-3 TRBV7-2 - TRBD2 TGTGCCAGCAGCTTAGCCTGGGGGGGAGAAGATACGCAGTATTTT CASSLAWGGEDTQYF
TRBJ1-2 TRBV6-6 - - TGTGCCAGCAGTTTAAGCAGGGAGGGGGGCTACACCTTC CASSLSREGGYTF
TRBJ1-1 TRBV4-2 many - TGTGCCAGCAGCCAAGACGAGAACACTGAAGCTTTCTTT CASSQDENTEAFF